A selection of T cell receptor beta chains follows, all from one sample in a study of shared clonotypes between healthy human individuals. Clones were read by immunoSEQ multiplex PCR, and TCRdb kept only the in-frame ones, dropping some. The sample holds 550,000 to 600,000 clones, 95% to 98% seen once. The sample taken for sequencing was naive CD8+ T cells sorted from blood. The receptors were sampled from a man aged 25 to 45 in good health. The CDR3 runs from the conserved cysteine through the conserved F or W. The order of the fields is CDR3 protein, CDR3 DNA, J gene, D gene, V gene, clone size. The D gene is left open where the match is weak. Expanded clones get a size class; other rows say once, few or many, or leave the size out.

CASEIDRANILRQPQHF	TGTGCCAGCGAAATAGACAGAGCCAATATATTACGTCAGCCCCAGCATTTT	TRBJ1-5	-	TRBV28	-
CASSLGGIGEAFF	TGTGCCAGCAGTTTAGGAGGGATAGGTGAAGCTTTCTTT	TRBJ1-1	-	TRBV27	-
CASSFSGGSADTQYF	TGTGCCAGCAGCTTTAGCGGGGGCTCGGCAGATACGCAGTATTTT	TRBJ2-3	TRBD2	TRBV7-6	once
CASSEFKVSNQPQHF	TGTGCCAGCAGTGAATTTAAGGTTAGCAATCAGCCCCAGCATTTT	TRBJ1-5	-	TRBV6-1	-
CASSEWQGGEAFF	TGTGCCAGCAGTGAATGGCAGGGCGGGGAAGCTTTCTTT	TRBJ1-1	-	TRBV6-1	-
CASSVTSGRNTGELFF	TGTGCCAGCAGCGTAACTAGCGGTCGGAACACCGGGGAGCTGTTTTTT	TRBJ2-2	TRBD2	TRBV7-3	-
CAHSFNHEQYF	TGTGCCCACTCCTTCAATCACGAGCAGTACTTC	TRBJ2-7	-	TRBV28	-
CASYNLGIRGNYNEQFF	TGTGCCAGCTATAACCTCGGGATTAGGGGGAACTACAATGAGCAGTTCTTC	TRBJ2-1	-	TRBV27	-
CASSFGQGTGELFF	TGTGCCAGCAGCTTCGGACAGGGGACCGGGGAGCTGTTTTTT	TRBJ2-2	TRBD1	TRBV7-8	-
CASSRPPVLDPSYNEQFF	TGTGCCAGCAGCCGCCCCCCAGTTCTGGACCCCTCCTACAATGAGCAGTTCTTC	TRBJ2-1	-	TRBV28	-
CASSLSGNGAYEQYF	TGTGCCAGCAGTTTATCCGGGAACGGTGCCTACGAGCAGTACTTC	TRBJ2-7	-	TRBV27	-
CASSLNRGAEKLFF	TGTGCCAGCAGTTTAAACAGGGGGGCTGAAAAACTGTTTTTT	TRBJ1-4	TRBD1	TRBV27	-
CASSPRTGGNYGYTF	TGTGCCAGCAGCCCGCGGACAGGGGGAAACTATGGCTACACCTTC	TRBJ1-2	TRBD1	TRBV7-9	-
CATKTPLAGVADTQYF	TGTGCCACCAAAACGCCCCTAGCGGGAGTTGCAGATACGCAGTATTTT	TRBJ2-3	TRBD2	TRBV6-6	-
CSAEGLNTEAFF	TGCAGCGCAGAGGGATTGAACACTGAAGCTTTCTTT	TRBJ1-1	-	TRBV29-1	-
CASSLRATGGDSPSYEQYF	TGTGCCAGCAGCTTAAGGGCCACCGGGGGGGACAGCCCCTCCTACGAGCAGTACTTC	TRBJ2-7	-	TRBV7-8	-
CASSLTSGSSYNEQFF	TGTGCCAGCAGTCTTACTAGCGGGAGCTCCTACAATGAGCAGTTCTTC	TRBJ2-1	TRBD2	TRBV11-2	once
CASSYSRDTSTDTQYF	TGTGCCAGCAGTTACTCCCGGGACACCTCCACAGATACGCAGTATTTT	TRBJ2-3	-	TRBV6-5	-
CASSLAIGVTEAFF	TGTGCCAGCAGCTTAGCAATTGGGGTAACTGAAGCTTTCTTT	TRBJ1-1	-	TRBV7-9	-
CASSHRGGNTIYF	TGCGCCAGCAGCCACCGGGGGGGAAACACCATATATTTT	TRBJ1-3	-	TRBV4-1	-
CASSVLADSSYEQYF	TGTGCCAGCAGCGTCCTAGCGGACAGCTCCTACGAGCAGTACTTC	TRBJ2-7	-	TRBV9	-
CASSTTGGEKGYEQYF	TGTGCCAGCAGTACCACGGGGGGGGAAAAGGGCTACGAGCAGTACTTC	TRBJ2-7	TRBD2	TRBV28	-
CSVDLGATNYGYTF	TGCAGCGTTGATTTGGGTGCGACTAACTATGGCTACACCTTC	TRBJ1-2	-	TRBV29-1	-
CASSLEGETGESNQPQHF	TGTGCCAGCAGCTTAGAGGGGGAGACAGGGGAGAGCAATCAGCCCCAGCATTTT	TRBJ1-5	TRBD1	TRBV7-6	-
CASSQAGGSGITDTQYF	TGCGCCAGCAGCCAAGCGGGAGGGTCGGGGATTACAGATACGCAGTATTTT	TRBJ2-3	TRBD2	TRBV4-3	-
CASSYQGGEQYF	TGTGCCAGCAGTTACCAGGGAGGCGAGCAGTACTTC	TRBJ2-7	-	TRBV28	-
CASGRTSTDTQYF	TGTGCTAGTGGCCGTACTAGCACAGATACGCAGTATTTT	TRBJ2-3	-	TRBV12-5	-
CASSLEAGIYEQYF	TGTGCCAGCAGCTTGGAGGCAGGGATCTACGAGCAGTACTTC	TRBJ2-7	-	TRBV5-5	-
CASSPAGGGHGYTF	TGTGCCAGCAGTCCTGCAGGGGGAGGGCATGGCTACACCTTC	TRBJ1-2	TRBD1	TRBV28	-
CASRVPRTVHDEAFF	TGTGCCAGCAGGGTTCCCCGGACAGTACATGATGAAGCTTTCTTT	TRBJ1-1	-	TRBV21-1	-
CASSFWGNDEQFF	TGCGCCAGCAGCTTTTGGGGGAATGATGAGCAGTTCTTC	TRBJ2-1	-	TRBV5-1	-
CASSSTGTRNTIYF	TGTGCCAGCAGTTCTACAGGTACCAGAAACACCATATATTTT	TRBJ1-3	-	TRBV6-6	once
CASSDSRLLITDTQYF	TGTGCCAGCAGTGATTCACGACTACTAATCACAGATACGCAGTATTTT	TRBJ2-3	-	TRBV2	-
CASSPLGGNEQYF	TGCGCCAGCAGCCCGCTTGGAGGGAACGAGCAGTACTTC	TRBJ2-7	-	TRBV23-1	-
CASSLQGLHYEQYF	TGCGCCAGCAGCTTACAGGGTCTTCACTACGAGCAGTACTTC	TRBJ2-7	-	TRBV5-1	-
CASTVGGRPAEEQYF	TGTGCCAGTACGGTAGGCGGGCGCCCCGCCGAGGAGCAGTACTTC	TRBJ2-7	-	TRBV19	-
CASSQVEGPGSNEKLFF	TGCGCCAGCAGCCAAGTCGAGGGGCCGGGGAGTAATGAAAAACTGTTTTTT	TRBJ1-4	-	TRBV4-1	-
CATSPSTGGGQPQHF	TGTGCCACCAGCCCCTCTACAGGGGGCGGTCAGCCCCAGCATTTT	TRBJ1-5	TRBD1	TRBV15	-
CASSGLAGTNEQFF	TGCGCCAGCAGCGGACTAGCCGGTACTAATGAGCAGTTCTTC	TRBJ2-1	TRBD2	TRBV10-2	-
CASSLGPGTAQESQYF	TGTGCCAGCAGCTTAGGGCCCGGGACAGCTCAAGAGAGCCAGTACTTC	TRBJ2-5	TRBD1	TRBV7-9	-
CASSLLPGTYEQYF	TGTGCCAGCAGTTTACTGCCAGGCACCTACGAGCAGTACTTC	TRBJ2-7	-	TRBV27	-
CASSIAGEQFF	TGTGCCAGTAGTATAGCTGGCGAGCAGTTCTTC	TRBJ2-1	-	TRBV19	-
CASSDDLAGRSSYNEQFF	TGTGCCAGCAGTGATGATTTAGCGGGAAGGAGCTCCTACAATGAGCAGTTCTTC	TRBJ2-1	TRBD2	TRBV2	-
CASSPGYEQYF	TGTGCCAGCTCCCCGGGCTACGAGCAGTACTTC	TRBJ2-7	-	TRBV28	-
CASSLVGTGVHEQYF	TGTGCCAGCAGCTTAGTGGGGACGGGAGTGCACGAGCAGTACTTC	TRBJ2-7	-	TRBV7-9	few
CASSSDGEQFF	TGCGCCAGCAGCTCGGATGGGGAGCAGTTCTTC	TRBJ2-1	-	TRBV5-1	-
CASSKVGETQYF	TGTGCCAGCAGCAAAGTAGGGGAGACCCAGTACTTC	TRBJ2-5	-	TRBV5-6	-
CSVEGLAGNEQYF	TGCAGCGTTGAAGGACTAGCGGGGAACGAGCAGTACTTC	TRBJ2-7	TRBD2	TRBV29-1	once
CASSLTGAGELFF	TGTGCCAGCAGTTTAACTGGGGCCGGGGAGCTGTTTTTT	TRBJ2-2	-	TRBV28	once
CASSTGTSSYNEQFF	TGTGCCAGCAGCACGGGGACAAGCTCCTACAATGAGCAGTTCTTC	TRBJ2-1	-	TRBV7-9	-
CASSWGQGLGHGYTF	TGTGCCAGCAGTTGGGGACAGGGCTTGGGCCATGGCTACACCTTC	TRBJ1-2	TRBD1	TRBV6-5	-
CASSVGSGNEQFF	TGTGCCAGCAGCGTAGGTAGCGGCAATGAGCAGTTCTTC	TRBJ2-1	-	TRBV9	-
CASSATSGRELNNEQFF	TGTGCCAGCAGCGCCACTAGCGGGAGGGAACTAAACAATGAGCAGTTCTTC	TRBJ2-1	TRBD2	TRBV9	-
CASSLWAGTGVYEQYF	TGTGCCAGCAGCTTGTGGGCCGGGACAGGAGTATACGAGCAGTACTTC	TRBJ2-7	TRBD1	TRBV5-6	-
CASSKTGGEQYF	TGTGCCAGCAGCAAGACAGGGGGGGAGCAGTACTTC	TRBJ2-7	TRBD1	TRBV5-6	-
CATSRDTGGYEQYF	TGTGCCACCAGCAGAGACACAGGGGGATACGAGCAGTACTTC	TRBJ2-7	TRBD1	TRBV15	-
CASSFEGFYEQYF	TGTGCCAGCAGCTTTGAGGGATTCTACGAGCAGTACTTC	TRBJ2-7	-	TRBV7-9	-
CASNYYGGVYEQYF	TGTGCCAGTAACTACTATGGCGGAGTCTACGAGCAGTACTTC	TRBJ2-7	-	TRBV6-1	-
CASSLNIDYEQYF	TGCGCCAGCAGCTTGAATATAGACTACGAGCAGTACTTC	TRBJ2-7	-	TRBV5-1	-